The 27 T cell receptor beta chains presented below share a single source sample, sequenced in a study of T cells expressing NK-cell markers. TCRdb re-called the 5' RACE reads, yielding one record per CDR3 amino acid sequence without DNA. The table lists under 200,000 distinct CDR3 sequences. Sequencing used blood T cells: a sorted CD56 or NKG2C T cell subset, CD4+ or CD8+ T cells, or bulk PBMC T cells (not recorded which). The source of these receptors is a woman between 18 and 70 years old in good health.

The J gene is TRBJ2-3, the V gene TRBV18. The CDR3 is 14 amino acids. The germline V gene encodes CDR1 KGHSH and CDR2 LQKENI. This CDR3 reads CASSPSSSTDTQYF.

The chain carries TRBV11-1 and TRBJ2-2; TCRdb picks TRBD1, but there is no DNA to check that call. The CDR3 extends over 17 amino acids. From germline, CDR1 is SGHAT and CDR2 FQDESV (reference sequence). CDR3 amino acids: CASSLFWDRPNTGELFF.

The chain joins TRBV20-1 to TRBJ2-5; lacking DNA, the TRBD2 call made by TCRdb goes unchecked. Germline CDR1 DFQATT, CDR2 SNEGSKA (reference sequence). CDR3 length: 14 amino acids. The CDR3 loop reads CSAKLAGRRETQYF.

The rearrangement links TRBV20-1 to TRBJ2-4; the TRBD1 assignment by TCRdb is unverifiable without DNA. CDR1 is DFQATT, CDR2 SNEGSKA, per germline (reference sequence). The CDR3 has 15 amino acids. Here the CDR3 reads CSAPGSGGADNIQYF.

The chain carries TRBV5-1 and TRBJ2-2; there is no DNA to check the TCRdb D call of TRBD1. This CDR3 has 17 residues. CDR1 and CDR2 from the germline V gene are SGHRS and YFSETQ. CDR3 sequence reads: CASSLGLTRGPTGELFF.

The chain links TRBV29-1 to TRBJ2-7. From germline, CDR1 is SQVTM and CDR2 ANQGSEA. The CDR3 runs to 14 residues. Here the CDR3 reads CSVGLFLNTYEQYF.

V usage is TRBV27 and J usage is TRBJ2-7; absent DNA, TCRdb's TRBD1 call cannot be checked. Germline assignment: CDR1 MNHEY and CDR2 SMNVEV (reference sequence). The CDR3 is 19 amino acids. The CDR3 spells CASSPRQGRFPGSSYEQYF.

The CDR3: CASSLAPTSGGNEQFF. The rearrangement uses TRBV5-1 and TRBJ2-1; TCRdb selects TRBD2, and the lack of DNA leaves this call unchecked. Germline CDR1 is SGHRS and CDR2 is YFSETQ. The CDR3 sequence is 16 residues long.

The rearrangement joins TRBV4-1 to TRBJ1-1. Germline CDR1 MGHRA, CDR2 YSYEKL. The CDR3 covers 14 residues. The CDR3 sequence: CASRPQGGYTEAFF.

J is TRBJ2-3 and V is TRBV2; the TCRdb D gene call, TRBD1, has no DNA to confirm it. Germline V gene sequence: CDR1 SNHLY, CDR2 FYNNEI. The CDR3 is 16 residues long. This CDR3 is CASREGRDSRTDTQYF.

The rearrangement uses TRBV5-1 and TRBJ2-1; absent DNA, TCRdb's TRBD2 call cannot be checked. CDR3 size: 15 residues. Germline V CDR1 and CDR2: SGHRS, YFSETQ. This CDR3 is CASSDPTSGGTEQFF.

The gene calls are TRBV5-1 and TRBJ2-6; TCRdb's D call, TRBD1, is unchecked because there is no DNA. In germline, CDR1 is SGHRS, CDR2 YFSETQ. The CDR3 has 16 residues. CDR3 region: CASSLVSGDGANVLTF.

This sequence joins TRBV21-1 and TRBJ2-3; TCRdb indicates TRBD2, and absent DNA this call remains unverified. TRBV21-1 is a recognized pseudogene. The CDR3 length is 18 residues. This CDR3 reads CASSKEAVAGYGTDTQYF.

This clonotype is identified as medium-sized (0.01 to 0.1%) from frequency. V usage is TRBV12-3 or TRBV12-4 and J usage is TRBJ2-2; TCRdb's assignment of TRBD1 cannot be checked, as there is no DNA. The CDR3 has 15 residues. The CDR3 loop is CASSLDGGLTGELFF.

The V gene is TRBV12-3 or TRBV12-4, the J gene TRBJ1-5; absent DNA, TCRdb's TRBD1 call cannot be checked. The length of the CDR3 is 14 residues. This chain's CDR3 is CASSRGGDNQPQHF.

The rearrangement joins TRBV20-1 to TRBJ2-3; absent DNA, TCRdb's TRBD2 call cannot be checked. CDR3 length: 14 residues. Per the germline V gene, CDR1 is DFQATT and CDR2 is SNEGSKA (reference sequence). CDR3 amino acids: CSALTSQRAGTQYF.

The chain has TRBV27 and TRBJ2-1; TCRdb names TRBD1, which stays unverified in the absence of DNA. This CDR3 has 14 amino acids. Germline V gene sequence: CDR1 MNHEY, CDR2 SMNVEV (reference sequence). This CDR3 is CASSLPSAGNEQFF.

V and J are TRBV6-1 and TRBJ2-3; no DNA is available, so the TRBD2 call from TCRdb remains unchecked. The CDR3 covers 14 residues. Germline V lookup: CDR1 MNHNS, CDR2 SASEGT. This chain's CDR3 is CASSISGKADTQYF.

This rearrangement joins TRBV7-2 to TRBJ1-2; the D gene TCRdb calls, TRBD1, cannot be checked with no DNA. Germline CDR1 is SGHTA and CDR2 is FQGNSA. The length of the CDR3 is 15 residues. This CDR3 reads CASSPPGDSSYGYTF. The whole variable domain, remainder taken from reference TRBV7-2 and TRBJ1-2, is GAGVSQSPSNKVTEKGKDVELRCDPISGHTALYWYRQSLGQGLEFLIYFQGNSAPDKSGLPSDRFSAERTGGSVSTLTIQRTQQEDSAVYLCASSPPGDSSYGYTFGSGTRLTVV.

This rearrangement joins TRBV6-1 to TRBJ2-3; TCRdb gives TRBD1 as the D gene, but with no DNA this cannot be confirmed. The CDR3 runs 16 residues. Germline V lookup: CDR1 MNHNS, CDR2 SASEGT. Here the CDR3 reads CASSIWGQGATDTQYF.

The rearrangement uses TRBV11-2 and TRBJ2-1; absent DNA, TCRdb's TRBD2 call cannot be checked. Germline V gene lookup returns CDR1 SGHAT and CDR2 FQNNGV. This CDR3 contains 15 residues. Here the CDR3 reads CASSPVQASYNEQFF. The full variable domain, with the rest looked up from reference TRBV11-2 and TRBJ2-1, is EAGVAQSPRYKIIEKRQSVAFWCNPISGHATLYWYQQILGQGPKLLIQFQNNGVVDDSQLPKDRFSAERLKGVDSTLKIQPAKLEDSAVYLCASSPVQASYNEQFFGPGTRLTVL.

J is TRBJ1-4 and V is TRBV5-1; TCRdb returns TRBD1, unconfirmable since there is no DNA. The CDR3 is 14 residues long. The germline CDR1 and CDR2 sequences are SGHRS and YFSETQ. The CDR3 loop is CASRGQSTNEKLFF. Full variable domain (outside the CDR3, taken from reference TRBV5-1 and TRBJ1-4): KAGVTQTPRYLIKTRGQQVTLSCSPISGHRSVSWYQQTPGQGLQFLFEYFSETQRNKGNFPGRFSGRQFSNSRSEMNVSTLELGDSALYLCASRGQSTNEKLFFGSGTQLSVL.

This chain uses TRBV28 with TRBJ2-1. CDR3 length equals 13 residues. The germline V gene encodes CDR1 MDHEN and CDR2 SYDVKM. The CDR3 is CASRWPTYNEQFF.

This chain links TRBV7-3 with TRBJ2-2. Germline assignment: CDR1 SGHTA and CDR2 FQGTGA. This CDR3 has 13 amino acids. This CDR3 is CASSLGFTGELFF.

V gene TRBV15 combines with J gene TRBJ2-7; TCRdb lists TRBD2, though no DNA is available to test this call. The CDR3 length is 15 residues. The germline CDR1 and CDR2 sequences are LNHNV and YYDKDF (reference sequence). The chain's CDR3 is CATSRGIGPSYEQYF.

The chain employs TRBV7-2 and TRBJ1-1; TCRdb indicates TRBD1, and absent DNA this call remains unverified. CDR1 SGHTA and CDR2 FQGNSA come from the germline V gene. The CDR3 sequence is 14 residues long. CDR3 loop: CASSLAYRAGEAFF.

The V gene is TRBV5-1, the J gene TRBJ2-3. Germline CDR1 and CDR2: SGHRS and YFSETQ. This CDR3 comprises 15 residues. The CDR3 here is CASSLATSSTDTQYF.